This T cell receptor (beta chain) was found in a study of PD-1 blockade in classical Hodgkin lymphoma. Repertoires were generated with immunoSEQ multiplex PCR, while TCRdb's copy carries only in-frame clones and drops some. The data show about 98,000 clones, roughly 92% seen once. Exposure to brentuximab vedotin varied, and each patient had relapsed following autologous stem cell transplantation. Overall study findings and caveats: It was CD4+ TCR diversity, not CD8+, that rose significantly by C4D1.

The CDR3 is 14 residues long. V dropped 6 bases and J dropped 4 bases, with 15 bases sitting between them. Per germline, CDR1 SNHLY and CDR2 FYNNEI. On this clone itself: Its antigen is not identified.

This sequence joins TRBV2 and TRBJ1-2; D possibly corresponds to TRBD1 (6 bases). The receptor's source is a human donor with classical Hodgkin lymphoma. The specimen was peripheral blood mononuclear cells (PBMCs), collected at baseline. CDR3 in amino acids: CASSTGPMGYGYTF. In nucleotides, the CDR3 is TGTGCCAGCAGCACAGGGCCAATGGGCTATGGCTACACCTTC. Using reference TRBV2 and TRBJ1-2 for the parts outside the CDR3, the full variable domain is EPEVTQTPSHQVTQMGQEVILRCVPISNHLYFYWYRQILGQKVEFLVSFYNNEISEKSEIFDDQFSVERPDGSNFTLKIRSTKLEDSAMYFCASSTGPMGYGYTFGSGTRLTVV.